The 21 T cell receptor beta chains below all came from one sample that was sequenced in a study of shared clonotypes between healthy human individuals (dated by TCRdb to 2019 to 2021). The library was made by the immunoSEQ multiplex PCR assay. Held by TCRdb, this immuneACCESS table contains in-frame sequences only and omits some clones. Under half of the omission traces to an unresolved V gene where checked; the cause of the rest is unknown. This sample lists hundreds of thousands of clones; about three quarters were detected once. Clones ranked in the top ten supply under 2% of the sample. The specimen sequenced was memory CD4+ T cells sorted from blood. According to the study, the label for this sample's cell subset or site signals: CD45RA-negative fraction. The receptors derive from a woman younger than 45 in good health.

V is TRBV10-3 and J is TRBJ1-1, with D hard to call. This CDR3 comprises 16 residues. The V end was cut by 3 bases, the J end by 4 bases, with 18 bases between. CDR1 and CDR2 (germline): ENHRY, SYGVKD. Here the CDR3 reads CAISDWGGGGRTEAFF. The CDR3 bases are TGTGCCATCAGTGATTGGGGAGGAGGTGGCCGCACTGAAGCTTTCTTT.

As DNA, the CDR3 is TGCGCCAGCAGCTTGTACCCTCAAAATGAAAAACTGTTTTTT. It translates to CASSLYPQNEKLFF. The V call is TRBV5-1, the J call TRBJ1-4; D remains ambiguous. Between the trimmed V and J ends, which lost 1 base and 5 bases, there was a span of 9 bases. CDR1 SGHRS and CDR2 YFSETQ come from the germline V gene. This CDR3 is built from 14 residues.

The chain uses TRBV30 and TRBJ1-5, with no clear D. Germline lookup yields CDR1 GTSNPN and CDR2 SVGIG (reference sequence). The CDR3 length is 12 residues. V was cut by 5 bases and J by 4 bases, with 9 bases left in between. CDR3 amino acids: CAWGGGNQPQHF. For the CDR3, the DNA is TGTGCCTGGGGAGGAGGGAATCAGCCCCAGCATTTT.

This clone turned up a few times. With a much larger clone just one base away, this may be a read error. The same CDR3 arises from other DNA sequences in this sample as well. The chain is built from TRBV5-1 and TRBJ2-1; D remains unclear. The V end was cut by 1 base, the J end by 0 bases, with 8 bases between. This CDR3 has 15 residues. Germline V CDR1 and CDR2: SGHRS, YFSETQ. This chain's CDR3 is CASSLSSGSYNEQFF. The CDR3 nucleotides read TGCGCCAGCAGCTTGTCTAGTGGCTCCTACAATGAGCAGTTCTTC.

The count of this clone is one. This chain joins TRBV18 and TRBJ2-1, with 9 bases matching TRBD2. Per germline, CDR1 KGHSH and CDR2 LQKENI. V gave up 1 base and J gave up 8 bases; unmatched junction bases: 12. This CDR3 has 17 amino acids. CDR3 amino acids: CASSPQGPATSGHEQFF. The CDR3 nucleotides are TGTGCCAGCTCACCACAGGGGCCCGCCACTAGCGGGCATGAGCAGTTCTTC.

This sequence joins TRBV27 and TRBJ2-1; weak D call: TRBD2 (6 bases). CDR1 and CDR2 (germline): MNHEY, SMNVEV (reference sequence). Trimming stripped 5 bases from V and 0 bases from J, with 14 bases between. The CDR3 totals 16 residues. The CDR3, as DNA: TGTGCCAGCAGTACCAGACTAGGGAGCTCCTACAATGAGCAGTTCTTC. Protein sequence: CASSTRLGSSYNEQFF.

The chain recombines TRBV7-2 with TRBJ2-3, with D unresolved. Germline CDR1 and CDR2: SGHTA and FQGNSA. This CDR3 has 14 residues. The V end lost 3 bases, the J end lost 6 bases, and 13 bases lay between the germline ends. The CDR3 loop reads CASSLGQAPDTQYF. CDR3 coding DNA: TGTGCCAGCAGCTTGGGTCAAGCGCCGGATACGCAGTATTTT.

The chain couples TRBV7-9 to TRBJ1-2, with a tentative D call TRBD1 (6 bases). There are 13 residues in the CDR3. Germline V CDR1 and CDR2: SEHNR, FQNEAQ (reference sequence). V gave up 3 bases and J gave up 5 bases, with 10 bases separating them. The CDR3 region is CASSFSGAYGYTF. CDR3 coding DNA: TGTGCCAGCAGCTTTTCAGGGGCATATGGCTACACCTTC.

This sequence joins TRBV28 and TRBJ2-5; a weak D match, TRBD1 (8 bases). V was pared by 8 bases and J by 4 bases, with 20 bases between. The CDR3 sequence is 15 residues long. Germline CDR1 reads MDHEN; CDR2 reads SYDVKM. CDR3: CASAGAGGWGETQYF. CDR3 in DNA: TGTGCCAGCGCGGGGGCAGGGGGCTGGGGAGAGACCCAGTACTTC.

The chain links TRBV6-6 to TRBJ1-5, with D possibly TRBD1 on 5 matching bases. Trimming shortened V by 2 bases and J by 6 bases, and 14 bases separated the two germline ends. The CDR3 consists of 15 residues. Germline V gene sequence: CDR1 MNHNY, CDR2 SVGAGI (reference sequence). DNA for the CDR3: TGTGCCAGCAGTTACGGGCGGGATGGGACTCAGCCCCAGCATTTT. It translates to CASSYGRDGTQPQHF.

The chain has TRBV6-1 and TRBJ2-3, with D maybe TRBD1 (5 bases). The CDR3 is 14 residues long. V was trimmed by 4 bases and J by 1 base, leaving 9 bases between them. Germline CDR1 reads MNHNS; CDR2 reads SASEGT. The CDR3 region is CASSARQRTDTQYF. CDR3 DNA sequence: TGTGCCAGCAGTGCCCGACAGCGCACAGATACGCAGTATTTT.

The gene calls are TRBV10-2 and TRBJ1-5, with D possibly being TRBD1 (6 bases). Germline V CDR1 and CDR2: WSHSY, SAAADI. This CDR3 comprises 15 residues. V lost 6 bases to trimming and J lost 7 bases, with 19 bases between them. CDR3 DNA sequence: TGCGCCAGCAGGCAGGGGTACGGACAAACCCAGCCCCAGCATTTT. Its protein is CASRQGYGQTQPQHF.

This chain links TRBV4-2 with TRBJ2-7; TRBD2 is a possible D gene (5 bases). Germline lookup yields CDR1 LGHNA and CDR2 YNFKEQ. The CDR3 contains 15 residues. Trimming cost V 4 bases and J 4 bases, with 17 bases left between them. The CDR3 protein is CASSLRVEDEYEQYF. CDR3 nucleotides: TGTGCCAGCAGCCTACGCGTGGAGGACGAATACGAGCAGTACTTC.

Concerning this clone: Other nucleotide sequences from this sample produce the same CDR3. The rearrangement joins TRBV30 to TRBJ2-7, with 8 bases matching TRBD1. Unmatched junction bases numbered 4, after V lost 3 bases and J lost 3 bases. In germline, CDR1 is GTSNPN, CDR2 SVGIG (reference sequence). The CDR3 has 13 amino acids. CDR3 residues: CAWRPGQGYEQYF. In DNA form, the CDR3 reads TGTGCCTGGAGGCCAGGACAGGGCTACGAGCAGTACTTC.

The J gene is TRBJ2-3, the V gene TRBV7-2; TRBD1 aligns across 8 bases. Trimming removed 5 bases from V and 3 bases from J; junction bases left unmatched: 7. Germline values: CDR1 SGHTA, CDR2 FQGNSA. This CDR3 contains 15 residues. The CDR3 loop reads CASSPKTGVTDTQYF. CDR3 bases: TGTGCCAGCAGCCCGAAGACAGGGGTAACAGATACGCAGTATTTT.

The rearrangement uses TRBV5-5 and TRBJ2-2, with 8 bases identical to TRBD2. V shed 2 bases, J shed 4 bases, and the junction held 4 bases outside the gene matches. Germline V lookup: CDR1 SGHKS, CDR2 YYEKEE (reference sequence). This CDR3 is built from 15 residues. The CDR3 protein is CASSFSGIITGELFF. CDR3 nucleotide sequence: TGTGCCAGCAGCTTTAGCGGGATTATCACCGGGGAGCTGTTTTTT.

This chain uses TRBV28 with TRBJ1-5; 8 bases align to TRBD1. Germline loops: CDR1 MDHEN, CDR2 SYDVKM. V was pared by 6 bases and J by 3 bases, with 7 bases of the junction left unmatched. The CDR3 is 15 residues long. CDR3: CASRSRTGNNQPQHF. The CDR3, as DNA: TGTGCCAGCAGAAGTCGGACAGGGAACAATCAGCCCCAGCATTTT.

This chain uses TRBV5-4 with TRBJ2-5; TRBD2 aligns across 7 bases. The CDR3 is 14 residues long. The junction had 7 bases not matched to a gene; V was cut back by 6 bases and J by 2 bases. Germline V lookup: CDR1 SGHNT, CDR2 YYREEE (reference sequence). CDR3 nucleotide sequence: TGTGCCAGCACTCCTAGCGGAAATCAAGAGACCCAGTACTTC. Translation: CASTPSGNQETQYF. The full variable domain, in which reference TRBV5-4 and TRBJ2-5 provide the parts outside the CDR3, is ETGVTQSPTHLIKTRGQQVTLRCSSQSGHNTVSWYQQALGQGPQFIFQYYREEENGRGNFPPRFSGLQFPNYSSELNVNALELDDSALYLCASTPSGNQETQYFGPGTRLLVL.

The chain carries TRBV20-1 and TRBJ2-1; D is undetermined. The length of the CDR3 is 11 residues. Trimming removed 5 bases at V and 7 bases at J, with 9 bases between. Germline lookup yields CDR1 DFQATT and CDR2 SNEGSKA (reference sequence). The CDR3 reads CSAESFNEQFF. The CDR3 DNA follows: TGCAGTGCTGAATCGTTTAATGAGCAGTTCTTC.

This clone has a single count. V and J are TRBV27 and TRBJ1-5; 7 nucleotides match TRBD1. Looked up from germline, CDR1 is MNHEY and CDR2 is SMNVEV (reference sequence). This CDR3 region has 15 residues. J gave up 6 bases and V 3 bases, and 8 bases lay outside the gene matches. The DNA for the CDR3 is TGTGCCAGCAGTTTTCATAGGGGGCGAGGTCAGCCCCAGCATTTT. Translated: CASSFHRGRGQPQHF.

The chain uses TRBV5-1 and TRBJ2-1; tentatively, D is TRBD2 (5 bases). The length of the CDR3 is 13 residues. Germline V gene sequence: CDR1 SGHRS, CDR2 YFSETQ. Between the trimmed V and J ends, which lost 4 bases and 7 bases, there was a span of 12 bases. CDR3 protein: CASSRRVANEQFF. DNA of the CDR3: TGCGCCAGCAGCCGGCGAGTAGCGAATGAGCAGTTCTTC. Based on the CDR3 plus reference TRBV5-1 and TRBJ2-1, the full variable domain is KAGVTQTPRYLIKTRGQQVTLSCSPISGHRSVSWYQQTPGQGLQFLFEYFSETQRNKGNFPGRFSGRQFSNSRSEMNVSTLELGDSALYLCASSRRVANEQFFGPGTRLTVL.